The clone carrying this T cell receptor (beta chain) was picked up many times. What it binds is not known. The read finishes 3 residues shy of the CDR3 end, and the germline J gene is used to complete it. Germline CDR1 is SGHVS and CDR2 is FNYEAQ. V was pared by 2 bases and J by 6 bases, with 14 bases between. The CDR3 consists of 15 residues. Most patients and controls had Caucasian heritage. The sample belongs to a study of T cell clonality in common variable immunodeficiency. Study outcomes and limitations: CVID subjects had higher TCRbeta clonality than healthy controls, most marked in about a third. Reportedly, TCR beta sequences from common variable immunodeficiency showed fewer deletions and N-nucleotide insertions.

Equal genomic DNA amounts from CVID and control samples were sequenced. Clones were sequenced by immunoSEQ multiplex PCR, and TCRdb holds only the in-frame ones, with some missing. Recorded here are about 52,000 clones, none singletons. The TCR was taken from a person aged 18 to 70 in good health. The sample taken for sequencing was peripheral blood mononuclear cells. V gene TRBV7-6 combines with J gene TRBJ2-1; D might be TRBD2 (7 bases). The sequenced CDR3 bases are TGTGCCAGCAGCTTATTCGGGGGGCGGTCCAATGAG. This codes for CASSLFGGRSNE. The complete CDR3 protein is CASSLFGGRSNEQFF.